This paragraph reports one T cell receptor (beta chain). Its antigen is unknown. The CDR3 end shows no conserved phenylalanine or tryptophan, and so a read error is likely. The germline gives CDR1 SGHNT, CDR2 YENEEA. There are 14 residues in the CDR3. The V and J ends lost 5 bases and 1 base respectively, with 11 bases between them. A modified ARM-PCR protocol with three rounds of nested PCR amplified TCRbeta. TCRdb independently ran MiXCR on the multiplex PCR reads; one entry per CDR3 protein. Counted here are some 200,000 distinct CDR3 sequences, roughly 70% occurring once; the ten biggest clones make up around 27%. The template was RNA from unsorted bulk tissue. The data were obtained in a study of tumor and adjacent non-tumor tissue in lung cancer. On the study more broadly: Aged about 30 to 76 years, patients included roughly ten men and roughly five women with stage I to III disease.

The study's findings and limits: Compared with tumor, normal lung showed significantly lower TCR diversity.

Specimen: lung tumor tissue. The chain joins TRBV11-3 to TRBJ1-2; no clear D. This TCR was recovered from a man in his sixties with non-small cell lung cancer. The CDR3 loop reads CASSPRYINYGYTS. CDR3 bases: TGTGCCAGCAGCCCTCGGTACATTAACTATGGCTACACCTCC.